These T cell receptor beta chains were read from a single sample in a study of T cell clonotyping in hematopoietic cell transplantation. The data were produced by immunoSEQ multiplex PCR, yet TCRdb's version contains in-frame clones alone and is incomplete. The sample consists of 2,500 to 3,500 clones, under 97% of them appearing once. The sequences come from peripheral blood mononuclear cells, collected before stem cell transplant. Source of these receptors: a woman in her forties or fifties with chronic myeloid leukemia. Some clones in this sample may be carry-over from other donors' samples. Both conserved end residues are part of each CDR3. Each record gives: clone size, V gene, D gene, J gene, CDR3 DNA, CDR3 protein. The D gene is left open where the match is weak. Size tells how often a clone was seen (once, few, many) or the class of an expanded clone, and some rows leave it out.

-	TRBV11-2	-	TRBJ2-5	TGTGCCAGCAGCTTATGGCGGCAAGAGACCCAGTACTTC	CASSLWRQETQYF
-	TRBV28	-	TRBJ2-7	TGTGCCAGCAGTTTAGGCACGGCGGCTTACTTC	CASSLGTAAYF
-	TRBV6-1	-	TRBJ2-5	TGTGCCAGCAGTGGTGGAGGGAACCAAGAGACCCAGTACTTC	CASSGGGNQETQYF
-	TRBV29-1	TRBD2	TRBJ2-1	TGCAGCTCCTCGACTAGCGTCTACAATGAGCAGTTCTTC	CSSSTSVYNEQFF
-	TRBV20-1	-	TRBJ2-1	TGCAGTGCTAGTATAGACAATGAGCAGTTCTTC	CSASIDNEQFF
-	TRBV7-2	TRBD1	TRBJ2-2	TGTGCCAGCAGCTGGACAGGGAACACCGGGGAGCTGTTTTTT	CASSWTGNTGELFF
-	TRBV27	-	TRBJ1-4	TGTGCCAGCAGTCTACGAGTCGGGACACTAGCTAATGAAAAACTGTTTTTT	CASSLRVGTLANEKLFF
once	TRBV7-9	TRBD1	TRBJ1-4	TGTGCCAGCAACCGGGACAGGGCAGTTGAAAAACTGTTTTTT	CASNRDRAVEKLFF
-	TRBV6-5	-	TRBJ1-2	TGTGCCAGCAGTTACAGGCAGGGTTCCTATGGCTACACCTTC	CASSYRQGSYGYTF
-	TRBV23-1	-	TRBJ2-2	TGCGCCAGCAGTCAATCCGAGCGTAGAAAAGTTTCCGGGGAGCTGTTTTTT	CASSQSERRKVSGELFF
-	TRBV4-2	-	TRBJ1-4	TGTGCCAGCAGCCAAGTGCCCGATGAAGAAAAACTGTTTTTT	CASSQVPDEEKLFF
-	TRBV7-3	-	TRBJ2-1	TGTGCCAGCAGGAGGACGCCGAGCTCCTACAATGAGCAGTTCTTC	CASRRTPSSYNEQFF
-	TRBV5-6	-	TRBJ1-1	TGTGCCAGCAGTTCCTCGACAGCAACGAACACTGAAGCTTTCTTT	CASSSSTATNTEAFF
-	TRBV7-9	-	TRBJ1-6	TGTGCCAGCAGCAACGACTCACCCCTCCACTTT	CASSNDSPLHF
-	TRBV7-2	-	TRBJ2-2	TGTGCCAGCAGCTCGTGGGGGGCCAACACCGGGGAGCTGTTTTTT	CASSSWGANTGELFF
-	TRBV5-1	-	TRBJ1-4	TGCGCCAGCAGCTTGGAGGGGGACCCGGCGAGATATGAAAAACTGTTTTTT	CASSLEGDPARYEKLFF
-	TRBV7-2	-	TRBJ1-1	TGTGCCAGCAGCCTACGCGGAGCAGGGGAAGCTTTCTTT	CASSLRGAGEAFF
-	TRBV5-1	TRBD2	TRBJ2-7	TGCGCCAGCAGCTTAGGACTAGCGGGAGACGAGCAGTACTTC	CASSLGLAGDEQYF
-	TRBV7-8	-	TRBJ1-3	TGTGCCAGCACCAGGGGTGGCTCCGAAGGAAACACCATATATTTT	CASTRGGSEGNTIYF
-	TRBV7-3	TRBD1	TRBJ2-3	TGTGCCAGCAGCTCTGGGACAGGGGGCAAAAATACGCAGTATTTT	CASSSGTGGKNTQYF
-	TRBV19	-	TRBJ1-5	TGTGCCAGTAGTATTTGGAGGGGGATATATAGCAATCAGCCCCAGCATTTT	CASSIWRGIYSNQPQHF
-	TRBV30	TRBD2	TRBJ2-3	TGTGCCTGGACTAGCGGGGTCCTCGGTACGCAGTATTTT	CAWTSGVLGTQYF
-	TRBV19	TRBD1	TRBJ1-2	TGTGCCAGTAGCGACAGGGAAAACTATGGCTACACCTTC	CASSDRENYGYTF
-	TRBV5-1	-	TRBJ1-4	TGCGCCAGCAGCCCTTTCACAGGGAAGGGAGCTAATGAAAAACTGTTTTTT	CASSPFTGKGANEKLFF
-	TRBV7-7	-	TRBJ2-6	TGTGCCAGCAGCAGGGTCAAGCCACAAAGTCGGGCCAACGTCCTGACTTTC	CASSRVKPQSRANVLTF
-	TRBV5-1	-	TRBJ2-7	TGCGCCAGCAGCTTGGTCCTGGGGGCAGGGGGGGACTACGAGCAGTACTTC	CASSLVLGAGGDYEQYF
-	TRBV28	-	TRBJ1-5	TGTGCCAGCAGTTTATATTCCTCCTCCCAGCATTTT	CASSLYSSSQHF
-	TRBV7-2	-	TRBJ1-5	TGTGCCAGCAGCTTAGACCCGGGTCAGCCCCAGCATTTT	CASSLDPGQPQHF
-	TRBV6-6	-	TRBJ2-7	TGTGCCAGCAGCCCGCTCGACTCAAATCCACGGGTCGAGCAGTACTTC	CASSPLDSNPRVEQYF
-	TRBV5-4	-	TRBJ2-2	TGTGCCAGCAGCTTGGTCGCAGCGGGCCCACCCGGGGAGCTGTTTTTT	CASSLVAAGPPGELFF
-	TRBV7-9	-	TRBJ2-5	TGTGCCAGCAGCTTAGCGCTGGCTGACCAGGGGGAGACCCAGTACTTC	CASSLALADQGETQYF
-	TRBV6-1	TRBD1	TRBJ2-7	TGTGCCAGCAGACAGGGGCACGAGCAGTACTTC	CASRQGHEQYF
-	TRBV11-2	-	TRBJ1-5	TGTGCCAGCAGTCCCCCGGGACCCAAGCACAATCAGCCCCAGCATTTT	CASSPPGPKHNQPQHF
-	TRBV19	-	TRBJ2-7	TGTGCCAGTAGTGAAGGCGGGTGGGCCTACGAGCAGTACTTC	CASSEGGWAYEQYF
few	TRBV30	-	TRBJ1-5	TGTGCCTGGAGTGAGGACGGAGATCAGCCCCAGCATTTT	CAWSEDGDQPQHF
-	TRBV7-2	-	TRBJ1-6	TGTGCCAGCAGCGTACAGGGCCCTGTTAATTCACCCCTCCACTTT	CASSVQGPVNSPLHF
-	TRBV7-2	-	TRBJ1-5	TGTGCCAGCAGCTTAGCGGGGGATCTGGGCAATCAGCCCCAGCATTTT	CASSLAGDLGNQPQHF
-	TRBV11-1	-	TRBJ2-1	TGTGCCAGCAGCAAGGGGGGCTATAGTTACAATGAGCAGTTCTTC	CASSKGGYSYNEQFF
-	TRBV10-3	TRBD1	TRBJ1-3	TGTGCCATCAGTGAGTCATGGACAGGGCTAAGCTCTGGAAACACCATATATTTT	CAISESWTGLSSGNTIYF
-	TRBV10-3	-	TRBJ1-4	TGTGCCATCAGTGAAACGCAGCGAGCAGCTGATGAAAAACTGTTTTTT	CAISETQRAADEKLFF
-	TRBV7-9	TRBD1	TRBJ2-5	TGTGCCAGCACCCCGACAGGGGGAGAGACCCAGTACTTC	CASTPTGGETQYF
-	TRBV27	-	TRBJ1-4	TGTGCCAGCAGTTTGGGGGATCACCCGAATGAAAAACTGTTTTTT	CASSLGDHPNEKLFF
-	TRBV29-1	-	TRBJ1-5	TGCAGCGTTGCAGGGCTGGATCAGCCCCAGCATTTT	CSVAGLDQPQHF
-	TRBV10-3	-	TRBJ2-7	TGTGCCATCAGTGAGTCGATCGTGGTCGGCAAGCAGTACTTC	CAISESIVVGKQYF
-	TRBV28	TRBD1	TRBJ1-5	TGTGCCAGCAGTTTGGGGTGGACAGGGGAAGATCAGCCCCAGCATTTT	CASSLGWTGEDQPQHF
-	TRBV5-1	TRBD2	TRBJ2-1	TGCGCCAGCAGCTTGGTCCTAGCGGGGCCCAATGAGCAGTTCTTC	CASSLVLAGPNEQFF
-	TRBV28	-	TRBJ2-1	TGTGCCAGCAGCTCCTTCGGGGGACAGCGAGGGTATGAGCAGTTCTTC	CASSSFGGQRGYEQFF
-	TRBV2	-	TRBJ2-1	TGTGCCAGCAGCCCCGACTTGGCGTCTTACAATGAGCAGTTCTTC	CASSPDLASYNEQFF
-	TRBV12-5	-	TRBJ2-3	TGTGCTAGTGGTTTGGGACAGACGCAAGGCACAGATACGCAGTATTTT	CASGLGQTQGTDTQYF
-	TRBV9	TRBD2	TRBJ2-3	TGTGCCAGCAGCGCCCTAGCGGCCCACACAGATACGCAGTATTTT	CASSALAAHTDTQYF
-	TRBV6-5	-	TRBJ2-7	TGTGCCAGCAGTTACGCCCTGGGGGGTTCGCGGGAGCAGTACTTC	CASSYALGGSREQYF